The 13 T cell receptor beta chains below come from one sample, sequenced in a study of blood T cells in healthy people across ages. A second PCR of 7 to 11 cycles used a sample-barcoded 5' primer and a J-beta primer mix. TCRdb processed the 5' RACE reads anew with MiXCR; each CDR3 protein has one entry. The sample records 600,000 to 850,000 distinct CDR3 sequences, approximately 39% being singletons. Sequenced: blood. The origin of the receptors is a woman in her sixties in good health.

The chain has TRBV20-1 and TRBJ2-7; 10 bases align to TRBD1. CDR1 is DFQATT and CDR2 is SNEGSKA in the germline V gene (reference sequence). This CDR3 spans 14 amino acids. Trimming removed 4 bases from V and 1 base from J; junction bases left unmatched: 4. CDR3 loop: CSATWDRGSYEQYF. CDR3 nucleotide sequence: TGCAGTGCTACTTGGGACAGGGGTTCCTACGAGCAGTACTTC.

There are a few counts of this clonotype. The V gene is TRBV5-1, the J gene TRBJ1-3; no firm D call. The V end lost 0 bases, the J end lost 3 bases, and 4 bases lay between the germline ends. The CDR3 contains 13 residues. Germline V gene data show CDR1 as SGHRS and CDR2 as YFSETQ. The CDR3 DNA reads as TGCGCCAGCAGCTTGGGGTTTGGAAACACCATATATTTT. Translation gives CASSLGFGNTIYF.

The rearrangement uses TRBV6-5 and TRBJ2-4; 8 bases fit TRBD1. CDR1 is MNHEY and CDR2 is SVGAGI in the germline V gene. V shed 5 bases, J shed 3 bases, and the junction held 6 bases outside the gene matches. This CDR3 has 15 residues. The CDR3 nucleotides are TGTGCCAGCAGTCCATCGACAGGGGTCAAAAACATTCAGTACTTC. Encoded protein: CASSPSTGVKNIQYF.

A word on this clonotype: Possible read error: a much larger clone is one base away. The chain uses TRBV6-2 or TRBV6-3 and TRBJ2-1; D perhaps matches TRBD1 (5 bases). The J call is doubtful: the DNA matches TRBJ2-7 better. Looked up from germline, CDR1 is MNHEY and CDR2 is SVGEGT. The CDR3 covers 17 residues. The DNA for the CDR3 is TGTGCCAGCAGTTACCTTTTGGGGCAGAGCTCCTACAATGAGCAGTACTTC. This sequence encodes CASSYLLGQSSYNEQYF.

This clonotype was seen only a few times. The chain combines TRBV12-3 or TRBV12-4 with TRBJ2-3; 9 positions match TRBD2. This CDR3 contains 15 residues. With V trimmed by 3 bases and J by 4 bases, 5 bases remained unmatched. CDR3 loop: CASSFAGGRSDTQYF. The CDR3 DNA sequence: TGTGCCAGCAGTTTTGCGGGGGGGCGCTCAGATACGCAGTATTTT.

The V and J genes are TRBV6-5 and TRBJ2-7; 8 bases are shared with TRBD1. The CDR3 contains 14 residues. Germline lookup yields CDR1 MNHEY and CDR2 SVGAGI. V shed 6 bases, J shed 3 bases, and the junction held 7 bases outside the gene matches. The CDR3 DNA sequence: TGTGCCAGCAGGCTCGGACAGGGCAGCTACGAGCAGTACTTC. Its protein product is CASRLGQGSYEQYF.

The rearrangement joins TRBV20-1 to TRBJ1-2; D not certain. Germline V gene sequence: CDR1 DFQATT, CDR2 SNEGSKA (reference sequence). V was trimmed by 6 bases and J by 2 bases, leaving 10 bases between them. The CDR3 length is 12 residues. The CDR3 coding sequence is TGCAGTGCAAAAACAGAGAACTATGGCTACACCTTC. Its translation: CSAKTENYGYTF.

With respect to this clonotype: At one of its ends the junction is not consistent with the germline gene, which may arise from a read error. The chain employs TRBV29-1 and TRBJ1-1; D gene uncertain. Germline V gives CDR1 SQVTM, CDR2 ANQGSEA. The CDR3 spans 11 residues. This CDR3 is CSAMTRAEAFF. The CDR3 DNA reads TGTAGCGCCATGACACGGGCTGAAGCTTTCTTT. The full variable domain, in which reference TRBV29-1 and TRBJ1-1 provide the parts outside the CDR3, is SAVISQKPSRDICQRGTSLTIQCQVDSQVTMMFWYRQQPGQSLTLIATANQGSEATYESGFVIDKFPISRPNLTFSTLTVSNMSPEDSSIYLCSAMTRAEAFFGQGTRLTVV.

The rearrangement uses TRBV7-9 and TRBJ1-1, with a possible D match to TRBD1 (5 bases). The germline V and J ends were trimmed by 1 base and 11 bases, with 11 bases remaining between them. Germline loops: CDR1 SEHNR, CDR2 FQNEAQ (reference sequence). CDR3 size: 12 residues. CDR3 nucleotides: TGTGCCAGCAGCTTAGGAGGGGAGTCTGCTTTCTTT. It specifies CASSLGGESAFF. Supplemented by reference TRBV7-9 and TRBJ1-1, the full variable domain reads DTGVSQNPRHKITKRGQNVTFRCDPISEHNRLYWYRQTLGQGPEFLTYFQNEAQLEKSRLLSDRFSAERPKGSFSTLEIQRTEQGDSAMYLCASSLGGESAFFGQGTRLTVV.

CDR3 protein: CASSQKPLGTLLNNEQFF. The DNA of the CDR3 is TGTGCCAGCAGCCAAAAACCCTTAGGGACTCTGCTCAACAATGAGCAGTTCTTC. The chain recombines TRBV14 with TRBJ2-1; D may be TRBD2 (6 bases). This CDR3 is 18 amino acids long. The germline V gene has CDR1 SGHDN and CDR2 FVKESK. V dropped 2 bases and J dropped 5 bases, with 22 bases sitting between them.

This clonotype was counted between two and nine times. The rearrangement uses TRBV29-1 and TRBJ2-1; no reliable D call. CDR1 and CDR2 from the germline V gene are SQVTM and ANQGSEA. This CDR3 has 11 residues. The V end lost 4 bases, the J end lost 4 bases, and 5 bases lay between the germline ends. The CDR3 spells CSVGSYNEQFF. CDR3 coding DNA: TGCAGCGTTGGCAGTTACAATGAGCAGTTCTTC.

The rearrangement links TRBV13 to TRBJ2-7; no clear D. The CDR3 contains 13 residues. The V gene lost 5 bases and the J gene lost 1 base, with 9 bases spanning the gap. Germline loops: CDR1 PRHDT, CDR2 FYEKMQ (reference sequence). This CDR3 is CASSPTASYEQYF. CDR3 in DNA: TGTGCCAGCAGCCCGACGGCTTCCTACGAGCAGTACTTC.

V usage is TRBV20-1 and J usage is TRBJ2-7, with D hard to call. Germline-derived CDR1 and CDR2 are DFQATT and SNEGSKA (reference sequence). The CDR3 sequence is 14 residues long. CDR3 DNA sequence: TGCACAGACCAACGGCGTGATCTATCCTACGAGCAGTACTTC. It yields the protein CTDQRRDLSYEQYF.